This record concerns one T cell receptor beta chain sequence. These data come from a study of blood T cell repertoires in COVID-19. The CDR3 is 13 residues long. V was cut by 5 bases and J by 3 bases, with 10 bases left in between. Looked up from germline, CDR1 is SEHNR and CDR2 is FQNEAQ (reference sequence). Some clones are missing from TCRdb's copy, which holds only in-frame ones; the method was immunoSEQ multiplex PCR. The sample lists over 200,000 clones, around 80% occurring once. The source is a man aged 35 to 55 who had recovered from COVID-19. The chain joins TRBV7-9 to TRBJ1-2; D may be TRBD1 (5 bases). Specimen: PBMCs or T cells enriched from blood (not recorded which). CDR3 DNA: TGTGCCAGCAGCCGTGCAGGGTACTATGGCTACACCTTC. It yields the protein CASSRAGYYGYTF.